The 15 T cell receptor beta chains reported below all come from one sample, sequenced in a study of blood T cells in healthy people across ages. The use of a sample-barcoded 5' primer and a J-beta primer mix characterized a second PCR of roughly 6 to 11 cycles. TCRdb re-called the 5' RACE reads with MiXCR, one entry per CDR3 protein. The data show over 1,200,000 distinct CDR3 sequences, with 45% to 70% seen just once and 6.5% to 8.5% held by the top ten. The sequenced sample was blood. All receptors come from a man aged 18-30 years in good health.

The rearrangement uses TRBV20-1 and TRBJ2-7; 9 bases align to TRBD1. The germline CDR1 and CDR2 sequences are DFQATT and SNEGSKA (reference sequence). The trim removed 3 bases at V and 6 bases at J, leaving 6 bases unmatched. This CDR3 is built from 13 residues. The CDR3 region is CSARTGGTGEQYF. The CDR3 bases are TGCAGTGCTAGGACAGGGGGAACGGGCGAGCAGTACTTC.

This clonotype has a single count. DNA of the CDR3: TGCAGTGTCATAACGGGGCTAGCTAACACAGATACGCAGTATTTT. Translating it yields CSVITGLANTDTQYF. The rearrangement links TRBV20-1 to TRBJ2-3, with D perhaps TRBD1 or TRBD2 (5 bases each). V gave up 7 bases and J gave up 2 bases, with 19 bases separating them. This CDR3 spans 15 amino acids. Germline V gene sequence: CDR1 DFQATT, CDR2 SNEGSKA (reference sequence).

In this sample, this clonotype turned up a few times. V and J are TRBV27 and TRBJ1-2, with a weak D call TRBD1 (6 bases). This CDR3 region has 13 residues. Trimming took off 5 bases at V and 4 bases at J, with 11 bases between the two ends. Per germline, CDR1 MNHEY and CDR2 SMNVEV (reference sequence). As DNA, the CDR3 is TGTGCCAGCAGTGTGACAGGCTCCTATGGCTACACCTTC. Translating it yields CASSVTGSYGYTF.

The chain combines TRBV29-1 with TRBJ2-1; the match to TRBD1 covers 12 bases. Germline-derived CDR1 and CDR2 are SQVTM and ANQGSEA. The V and J ends lost 4 bases and 8 bases, in that order; junction bases with no gene match: 18. This CDR3 is 18 amino acids long. The CDR3 reads CSVVGGDRGLTRSDEQFF. The DNA of the CDR3 is TGCAGCGTTGTGGGGGGGGACAGGGGGCTCACGCGCAGCGATGAGCAGTTCTTC.

Here the CDR3 DNA reads TGTGCCAGTAAAGGTCGAGGGGCCTATAATTCACCCCTCCACTTT. Encoded protein: CASKGRGAYNSPLHF. The V gene is TRBV6-5, the J gene TRBJ1-6; tentatively, D is TRBD1 (5 bases). The V and J ends lost 9 bases and 2 bases respectively, with 14 bases between them. CDR1 and CDR2 from the germline V gene are MNHEY and SVGAGI. The CDR3 sequence is 15 residues long.

V is TRBV4-1 and J is TRBJ1-2, with TRBD1 identical over 8 bases. Germline V CDR1 and CDR2: MGHRA, YSYEKL. The CDR3 is 15 residues long. J was trimmed by 3 bases and V by 1 base; bases with no gene match: 4. The CDR3 nucleotides are TGCGCCAGCAGCCAAGGGGACAGGCAATACTATGGCTACACCTTC. It yields the protein CASSQGDRQYYGYTF.

This clonotype was seen a few times. The CDR3 DNA reads as TGTGCCATCAGTGTGGTTGGGCAGGCGTGGGAGACCCAGTACTTC. Its protein is CAISVVGQAWETQYF. The chain couples TRBV10-3 to TRBJ2-5; D remains unclear. V gave up 4 bases and J gave up 5 bases, with 17 bases separating them. CDR3 size: 15 residues. Germline assignment: CDR1 ENHRY and CDR2 SYGVKD.

V and J are TRBV2 and TRBJ2-1; D uncertain. Germline lookup yields CDR1 SNHLY and CDR2 FYNNEI. There are 15 residues in the CDR3. Trimming took off 3 bases at V and 1 base at J, with 10 bases between the two ends. DNA of the CDR3: TGTGCCAGCAGTGATCGGACGCGATCCTACAATGAGCAGTTCTTC. Translating gives CASSDRTRSYNEQFF. The complete variable domain, with remaining parts taken from reference TRBV2 and TRBJ2-1, reads EPEVTQTPSHQVTQMGQEVILRCVPISNHLYFYWYRQILGQKVEFLVSFYNNEISEKSEIFDDQFSVERPDGSNFTLKIRSTKLEDSAMYFCASSDRTRSYNEQFFGPGTRLTVL.

The V gene is TRBV20-1, the J gene TRBJ2-4; 8 nucleotides match TRBD1. The better agreement between TRBJ2-7 and the DNA end casts doubt on the J call. Germline CDR1 reads DFQATT; CDR2 reads SNEGSKA (reference sequence). The CDR3 has 13 residues. The CDR3 here is CSARGQVNYEQYF. CDR3 in DNA: TGCAGTGCTAGGGGACAGGTCAACTACGAGCAGTACTTC.

The chain combines TRBV27 with TRBJ1-4; perhaps TRBD1 as D (6 bases). This CDR3 spans 13 amino acids. Between the trimmed V and J ends, which lost 8 bases and 6 bases, there was a span of 13 bases. Per the germline V gene, CDR1 is MNHEY and CDR2 is SMNVEV (reference sequence). DNA for the CDR3: TGTGCCAGCCGCAGGGACACTGATGAAAAACTGTTTTTT. Its protein is CASRRDTDEKLFF.

The chain is built from TRBV18 and TRBJ2-4, with D tentatively TRBD2 (6 bases). This CDR3 has 14 amino acids. V was cut by 5 bases and J by 5 bases, with 13 bases left in between. Germline lookup yields CDR1 KGHSH and CDR2 LQKENI. CDR3 DNA sequence: TGTGCCAGCTCAGGCCAGGGAGGCCAAAACATTCAGTACTTC. Its translation: CASSGQGGQNIQYF.

The chain has TRBV5-1 and TRBJ2-1; D gene ambiguous. In germline, CDR1 is SGHRS, CDR2 YFSETQ. This CDR3 spans 14 amino acids. Deletions cut 3 bases from V and 8 bases from J, with 15 bases between. The CDR3 spells CASSSAHLEDEQFF. The CDR3 nucleotides are TGCGCCAGCAGCTCGGCACACCTAGAGGATGAGCAGTTCTTC.

This clonotype is a singleton in its sample. The chain combines TRBV3-1 with TRBJ2-7, with D possibly TRBD2 on 5 matching bases. The CDR3 runs 12 residues. Germline V lookup: CDR1 LGHDT, CDR2 YNNKEL (reference sequence). V was shortened by 0 bases and J by 7 bases, with 7 bases between the two germline ends. CDR3 sequence: CASSQDSEEQYF. CDR3 DNA sequence: TGTGCCAGCAGCCAAGATAGCGAGGAGCAGTACTTC.

The table lists this clonotype with a count of one. This sequence joins TRBV25-1 and TRBJ1-4; a weak D match, TRBD1 (5 bases). The CDR3 runs 15 residues. Germline lookup yields CDR1 MGHDK and CDR2 SYGVNS. V shed 5 bases and J shed 13 bases, with 23 bases lying between them. The CDR3 DNA follows: TGTGCCAGCAGTCCCCGCCCACAAGGGGTGAATGGACTGTTTTTT. This encodes CASSPRPQGVNGLFF.

The rearrangement joins TRBV12-3 or TRBV12-4 to TRBJ2-3; TRBD2 matches at 10 bases. V dropped 4 bases and J dropped 4; count of bases not matched to a gene: 5. This CDR3 comprises 15 residues. CDR3 coding DNA: TGTGCCAGCAGTTCCAGCGGGAGGGTGGCAGATACGCAGTATTTT. It is translated as CASSSSGRVADTQYF.